The source of this T cell receptor beta chain is a study of OX40 agonist ivuxolimab in advanced cancers. General observations from the study: The specificity for antigen of the expanded peripheral T cells was not determined.

Profiled with immunoSEQ multiplex PCR; TCRdb holds only in-frame clones, not every one. The table records almost 70,000 clones, roughly 89% of them present only once. Points on this clone: Antigen: not known.

The germline V and J ends were trimmed by 6 bases and 7 bases, with 12 bases remaining between them. Germline V lookup: CDR1 SNHLY, CDR2 FYNNEI. CDR3 size: 12 residues. The V gene is TRBV2, the J gene TRBJ2-5; no clear D. The specimen was CD4+ or CD8+ T cells sorted from blood, collected in a trial of the OX40 agonist ivuxolimab. This clonotype originated in an adult with an advanced solid tumor such as melanoma, head and neck, liver or kidney cancer. The CDR3 DNA reads as TGTGCCAGCAGCAGGACCTCCGGGACCCAGTACTTC. This translates into CASSRTSGTQYF.